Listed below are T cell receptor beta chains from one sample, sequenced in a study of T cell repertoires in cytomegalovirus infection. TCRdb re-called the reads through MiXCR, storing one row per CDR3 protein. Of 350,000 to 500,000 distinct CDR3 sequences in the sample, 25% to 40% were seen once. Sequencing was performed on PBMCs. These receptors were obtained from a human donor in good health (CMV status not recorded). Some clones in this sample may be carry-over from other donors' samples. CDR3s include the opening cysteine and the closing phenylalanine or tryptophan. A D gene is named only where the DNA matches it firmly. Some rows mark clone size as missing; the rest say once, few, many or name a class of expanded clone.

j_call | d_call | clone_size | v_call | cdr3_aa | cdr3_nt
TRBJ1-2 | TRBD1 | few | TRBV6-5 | CASSYSGTASYGYTF | TGTGCCAGCAGTTACTCCGGGACAGCGTCCTATGGCTACACCTTC
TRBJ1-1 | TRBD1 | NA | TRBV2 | CASRVSGTGGWTEAFF | TGTGCCAGCAGAGTTTCCGGGACAGGGGGCTGGACTGAAGCTTTCTTT
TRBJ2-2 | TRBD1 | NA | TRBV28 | CASSLPGQTYTRELFF | TGTGCCAGCAGTTTGCCGGGACAGACATACACCAGGGAGCTGTTTTTT
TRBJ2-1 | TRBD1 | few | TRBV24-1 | CATSDTGQGVYNEQFF | TGTGCCACCAGTGACACTGGACAGGGGGTTTACAATGAGCAGTTCTTC
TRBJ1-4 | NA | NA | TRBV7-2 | CASSSEATNEKLFF | TGTGCCAGCAGTTCAGAGGCAACTAATGAAAAACTGTTTTTT
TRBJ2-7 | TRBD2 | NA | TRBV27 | CASIAGNYEQYF | TGTGCCAGCATAGCGGGGAACTACGAGCAGTACTTC
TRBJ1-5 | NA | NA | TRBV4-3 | CASSQEAGLLNQPQHF | TGCGCCAGCAGCCAAGAAGCAGGCCTACTCAATCAGCCCCAGCATTTT
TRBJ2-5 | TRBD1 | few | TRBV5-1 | CASRQRTGVETQYF | TGCGCCAGCCGCCAAAGGACAGGGGTGGAGACCCAGTACTTC
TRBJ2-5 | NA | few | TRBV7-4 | CASSLGGLYKYF | TGTGCCAGCAGCTTAGGCGGACTCTACAAGTACTTC
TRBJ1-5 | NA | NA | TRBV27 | CAGSWGALQPQHF | TGTGCCGGCAGTTGGGGGGCCCTTCAGCCCCAGCATTTT
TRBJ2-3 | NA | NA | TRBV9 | CASSVDKRNTDTQYF | TGTGCCAGCAGCGTAGATAAGCGGAACACAGATACGCAGTATTTT
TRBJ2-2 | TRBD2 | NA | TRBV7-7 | CASSPLAGGSNTGELFF | TGTGCTAGCAGCCCACTAGCGGGGGGATCGAACACCGGGGAGCTGTTTTTT
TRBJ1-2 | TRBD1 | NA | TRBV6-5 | CASSHNRDRTLNYGYTF | TGTGCCAGCAGTCACAACCGGGACAGGACCCTTAACTATGGCTACACCTTC
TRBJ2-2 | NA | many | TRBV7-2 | CASSPEAGELFF | TGTGCCAGCAGCCCCGAAGCCGGGGAGCTGTTTTTT
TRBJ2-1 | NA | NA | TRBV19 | CASSIGYGGPYNEQFF | TGTGCCAGTAGTATCGGTTACGGGGGGCCCTACAATGAGCAGTTCTTC
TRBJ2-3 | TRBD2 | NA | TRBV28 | CASSPLGVIAGGADTQYF | TGTGCCAGCAGCCCTTTAGGAGTAATAGCGGGGGGGGCAGATACGCAGTATTTT
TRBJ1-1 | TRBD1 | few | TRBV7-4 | CASSLGQGIGDTEAFF | TGTGCCAGCAGCTTAGGACAGGGTATTGGGGACACTGAAGCTTTCTTT
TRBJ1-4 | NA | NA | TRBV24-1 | CATSEGGHEKLFF | TGTGCCACCAGTGAAGGGGGTCACGAAAAACTGTTTTTT
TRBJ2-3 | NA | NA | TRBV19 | CASSIVGHQRDTQYF | TGTGCCAGTAGTATAGTGGGACATCAGCGAGATACGCAGTATTTT
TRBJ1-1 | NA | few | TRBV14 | CASSQGLRPRMNTEAFF | TGTGCCAGCAGCCAAGGGTTGCGGCCAAGGATGAACACTGAAGCTTTCTTT
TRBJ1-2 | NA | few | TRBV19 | CASSFSIPSTYGYTF | TGTGCCAGTAGTTTTTCGATCCCGTCAACTTATGGCTACACCTTC
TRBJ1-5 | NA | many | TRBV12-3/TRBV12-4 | CASSLTEFNQPQHF | TGTGCCAGCAGTCTTACAGAGTTCAATCAGCCCCAGCATTTT
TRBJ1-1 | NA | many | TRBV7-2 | CASSLSWGSNTEAFF | TGTGCCAGCAGCTTATCGTGGGGATCGAACACTGAAGCTTTCTTT
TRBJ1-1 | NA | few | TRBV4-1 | CASSQVWSAEGEAFF | TGCGCCAGCAGCCAAGTTTGGTCGGCGGAGGGTGAAGCTTTCTTT
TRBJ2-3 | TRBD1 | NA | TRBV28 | CASSTLGTGGSQYF | TGTGCCAGCAGTACCTTGGGGACAGGGGGGTCGCAGTATTTT
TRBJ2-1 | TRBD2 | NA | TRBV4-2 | CASSPYSGGGFYNEQFF | TGTGCCAGCAGCCCCTACTCGGGGGGGGGTTTTTACAATGAGCAGTTCTTC
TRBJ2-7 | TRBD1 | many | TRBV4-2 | CASSQEPGTGTYEQYF | TGTGCCAGCAGCCAGGAGCCCGGGACAGGAACTTACGAGCAGTACTTC
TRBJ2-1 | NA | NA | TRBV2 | CASSAKVVGVNEQFF | TGTGCCAGCAGTGCAAAGGTCGTTGGGGTCAATGAGCAGTTCTTC
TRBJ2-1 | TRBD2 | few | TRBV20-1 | CSAPGERGRNEQFF | TGCAGTGCCCCTGGTGAGCGGGGGCGAAATGAGCAGTTCTTC
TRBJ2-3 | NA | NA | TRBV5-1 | CASSLAGGGTDTPYF | TGCGCCAGCAGCTTGGCGGGCGGGGGCACAGATACGCCGTATTTT
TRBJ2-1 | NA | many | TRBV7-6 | CASSLGAARDEQFF | TGTGCCAGCAGCTTAGGGGCAGCGAGAGATGAGCAGTTCTTC